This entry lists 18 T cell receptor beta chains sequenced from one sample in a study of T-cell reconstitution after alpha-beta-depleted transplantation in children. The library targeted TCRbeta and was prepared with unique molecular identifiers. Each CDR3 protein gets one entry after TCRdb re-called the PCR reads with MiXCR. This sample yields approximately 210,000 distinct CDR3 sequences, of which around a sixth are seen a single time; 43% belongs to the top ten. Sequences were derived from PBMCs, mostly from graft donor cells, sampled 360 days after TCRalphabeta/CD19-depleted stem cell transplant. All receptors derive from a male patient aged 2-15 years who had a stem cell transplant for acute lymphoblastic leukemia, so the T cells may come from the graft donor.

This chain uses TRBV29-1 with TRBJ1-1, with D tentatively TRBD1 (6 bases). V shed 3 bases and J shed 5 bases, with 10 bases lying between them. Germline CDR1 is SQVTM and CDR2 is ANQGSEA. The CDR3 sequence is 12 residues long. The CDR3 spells CSVERGGTEAFF. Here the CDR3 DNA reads TGCAGCGTTGAGAGGGGGGGGACTGAAGCTTTCTTT. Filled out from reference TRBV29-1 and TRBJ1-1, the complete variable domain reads SAVISQKPSRDICQRGTSLTIQCQVDSQVTMMFWYRQQPGQSLTLIATANQGSEATYESGFVIDKFPISRPNLTFSTLTVSNMSPEDSSIYLCSVERGGTEAFFGQGTRLTVV.

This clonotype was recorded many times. The CDR3 coding sequence is TGCGCCAGCAGCTCACTGGACAGGGTTTTTAGCCCTTTTATGGACACTGAAGCTTTCTTT. Residues: CASSSLDRVFSPFMDTEAFF. This chain joins TRBV5-1 and TRBJ1-1, with 8 bases aligning to TRBD1. CDR1 and CDR2 from the germline V gene are SGHRS and YFSETQ. V was clipped by 3 bases and J by 3 bases; unmatched bases: 22. This CDR3 spans 20 amino acids. The full variable domain, its missing parts supplied by reference TRBV5-1 and TRBJ1-1, is KAGVTQTPRYLIKTRGQQVTLSCSPISGHRSVSWYQQTPGQGLQFLFEYFSETQRNKGNFPGRFSGRQFSNSRSEMNVSTLELGDSALYLCASSSLDRVFSPFMDTEAFFGQGTRLTVV.

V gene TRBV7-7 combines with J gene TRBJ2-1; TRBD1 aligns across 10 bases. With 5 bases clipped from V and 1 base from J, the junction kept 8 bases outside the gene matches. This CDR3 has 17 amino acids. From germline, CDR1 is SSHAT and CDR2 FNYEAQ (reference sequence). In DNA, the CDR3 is TGTGCCAGCAGCCACGCCTCGGGACAGGGGTCCTACAATGAGCAGTTCTTC. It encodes CASSHASGQGSYNEQFF.

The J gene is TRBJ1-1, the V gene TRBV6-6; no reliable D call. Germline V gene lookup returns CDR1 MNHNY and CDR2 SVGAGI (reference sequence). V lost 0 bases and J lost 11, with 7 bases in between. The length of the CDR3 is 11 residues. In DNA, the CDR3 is TGTGCCAGCAGTTACTCGACGAGGGCTTTCTTT. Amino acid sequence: CASSYSTRAFF.

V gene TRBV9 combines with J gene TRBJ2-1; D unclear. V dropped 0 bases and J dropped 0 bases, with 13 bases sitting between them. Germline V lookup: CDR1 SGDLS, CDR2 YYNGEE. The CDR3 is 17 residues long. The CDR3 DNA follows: TGTGCCAGCAGCGTAGGGTGGCGGACGAGCTCCTACAATGAGCAGTTCTTC. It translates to CASSVGWRTSSYNEQFF.

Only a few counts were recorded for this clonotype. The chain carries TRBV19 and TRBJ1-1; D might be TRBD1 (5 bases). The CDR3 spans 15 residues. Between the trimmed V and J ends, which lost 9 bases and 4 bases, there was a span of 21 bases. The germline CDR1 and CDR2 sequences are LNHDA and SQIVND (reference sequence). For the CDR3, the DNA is TGTGCCAGCACCATCGGTCGACAGTCGAGCACTGAAGCTTTCTTT. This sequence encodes CASTIGRQSSTEAFF.

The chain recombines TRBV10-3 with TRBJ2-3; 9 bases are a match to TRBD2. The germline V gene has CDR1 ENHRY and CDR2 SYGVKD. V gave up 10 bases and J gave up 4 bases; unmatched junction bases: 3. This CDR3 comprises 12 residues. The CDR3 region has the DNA TGTGCCAGCGGGGGGGCCGCAGATACGCAGTATTTT. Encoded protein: CASGGAADTQYF.

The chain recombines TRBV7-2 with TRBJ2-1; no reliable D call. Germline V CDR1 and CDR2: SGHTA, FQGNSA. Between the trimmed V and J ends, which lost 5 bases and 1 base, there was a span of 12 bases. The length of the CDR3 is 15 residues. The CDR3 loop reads CASSRNGDSYNEQFF. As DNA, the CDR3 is TGTGCCAGCAGCAGGAATGGGGATTCCTACAATGAGCAGTTCTTC.

The CDR3 region has the DNA TGTGCCATCAGTGAGTCTACCAGCCAAGAGACCCAGTACTTC. Protein sequence: CAISESTSQETQYF. V gene TRBV10-3 combines with J gene TRBJ2-5; D call uncertain. V was trimmed by 0 bases and J by 1 base, leaving 6 bases between them. Germline CDR1 ENHRY, CDR2 SYGVKD. The CDR3 has 14 residues.

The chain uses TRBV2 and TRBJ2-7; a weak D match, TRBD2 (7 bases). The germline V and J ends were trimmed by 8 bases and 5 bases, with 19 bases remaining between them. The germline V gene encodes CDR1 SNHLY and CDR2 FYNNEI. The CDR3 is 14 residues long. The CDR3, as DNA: TGTGCCAGCCTGCCCCCGGGGGGCGGGCACGAGCAGTACTTC. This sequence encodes CASLPPGGGHEQYF.

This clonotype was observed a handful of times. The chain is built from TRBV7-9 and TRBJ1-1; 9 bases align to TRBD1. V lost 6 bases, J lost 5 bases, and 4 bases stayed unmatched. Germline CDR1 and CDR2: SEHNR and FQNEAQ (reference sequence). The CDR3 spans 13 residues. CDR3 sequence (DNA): TGTGCCAGCAGTGACAGGGGGAGAACTGAAGCTTTCTTT. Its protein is CASSDRGRTEAFF.

CDR3 nucleotide sequence: TGTGCCAGCAGCCTCGACAGGGAGAACACTGAAGCTTTCTTT. As protein: CASSLDRENTEAFF. V and J are TRBV4-2 and TRBJ1-1, with TRBD1 matching 7 bases. Per the germline V gene, CDR1 is LGHNA and CDR2 is YNFKEQ. V shed 4 bases, J shed 1 base, and the junction held 3 bases outside the gene matches. The length of the CDR3 is 14 residues.

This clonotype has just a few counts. CDR3 coding DNA: TGCGCCAGCTCCACCAGGGGCTCCTACAATGAGCAGTTCTTC. Translation: CASSTRGSYNEQFF. V is TRBV5-1 and J is TRBJ2-1; D is possibly TRBD1 (6 bases). The CDR3 has 14 amino acids. Germline-derived CDR1 and CDR2 are SGHRS and YFSETQ. V dropped 7 bases and J dropped 0 bases, with 11 bases sitting between them.

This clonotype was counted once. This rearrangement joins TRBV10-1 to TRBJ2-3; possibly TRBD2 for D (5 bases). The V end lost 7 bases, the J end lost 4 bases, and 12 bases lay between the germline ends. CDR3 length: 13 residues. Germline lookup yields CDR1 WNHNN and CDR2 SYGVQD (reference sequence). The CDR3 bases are TGCGCCAGCAAATCAGTGAGGGCAGATACGCAGTATTTT. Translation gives CASKSVRADTQYF.

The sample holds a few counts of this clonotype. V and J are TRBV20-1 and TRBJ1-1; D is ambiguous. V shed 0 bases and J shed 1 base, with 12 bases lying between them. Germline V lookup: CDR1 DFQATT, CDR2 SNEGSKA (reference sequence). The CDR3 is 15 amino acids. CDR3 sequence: CSARDGWRRNTEAFF. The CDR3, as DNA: TGCAGTGCTAGAGATGGTTGGAGACGGAACACTGAAGCTTTCTTT.

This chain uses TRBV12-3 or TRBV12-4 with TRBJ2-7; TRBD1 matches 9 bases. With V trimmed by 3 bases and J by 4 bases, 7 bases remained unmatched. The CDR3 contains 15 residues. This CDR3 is CASSFYRGPGYEQYF. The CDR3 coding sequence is TGTGCCAGCAGTTTCTACAGGGGGCCGGGGTACGAGCAGTACTTC.

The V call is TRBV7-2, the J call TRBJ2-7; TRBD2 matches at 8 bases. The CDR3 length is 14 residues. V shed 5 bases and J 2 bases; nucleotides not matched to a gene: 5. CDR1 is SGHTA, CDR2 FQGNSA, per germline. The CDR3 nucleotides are TGTGCCAGCAGCCCCAGTAGCGGGACCTACGAGCAGTACTTC. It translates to CASSPSSGTYEQYF.

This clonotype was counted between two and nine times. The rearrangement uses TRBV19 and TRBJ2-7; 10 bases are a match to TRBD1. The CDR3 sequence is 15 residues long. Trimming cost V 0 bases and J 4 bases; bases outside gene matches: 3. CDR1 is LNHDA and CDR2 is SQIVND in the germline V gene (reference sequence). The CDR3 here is CASSIEDRGLYEQYF. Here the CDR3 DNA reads TGTGCCAGTAGTATAGAGGACAGGGGGTTGTACGAGCAGTACTTC.